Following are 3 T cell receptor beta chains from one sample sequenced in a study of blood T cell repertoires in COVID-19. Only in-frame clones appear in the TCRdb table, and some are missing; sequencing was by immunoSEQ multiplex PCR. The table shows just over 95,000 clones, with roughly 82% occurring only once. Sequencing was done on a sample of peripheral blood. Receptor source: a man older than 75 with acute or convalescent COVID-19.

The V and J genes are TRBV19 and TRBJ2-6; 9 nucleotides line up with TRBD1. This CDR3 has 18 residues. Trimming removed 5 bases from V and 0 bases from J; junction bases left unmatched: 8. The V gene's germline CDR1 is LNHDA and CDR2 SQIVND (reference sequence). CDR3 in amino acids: CASSVQTGGDSGANVLTF. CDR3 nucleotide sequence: TGTGCCAGTAGTGTTCAGACAGGGGGGGACTCTGGGGCCAACGTCCTGACTTTC.

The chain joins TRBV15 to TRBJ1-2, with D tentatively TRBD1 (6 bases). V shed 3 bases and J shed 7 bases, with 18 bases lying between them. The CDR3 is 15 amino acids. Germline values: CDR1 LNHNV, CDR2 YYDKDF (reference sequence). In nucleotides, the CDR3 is TGTGCCACCAGCAGGAGGGGGATTAATGACGGTGGCTACACCTTC. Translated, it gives CATSRRGINDGGYTF.

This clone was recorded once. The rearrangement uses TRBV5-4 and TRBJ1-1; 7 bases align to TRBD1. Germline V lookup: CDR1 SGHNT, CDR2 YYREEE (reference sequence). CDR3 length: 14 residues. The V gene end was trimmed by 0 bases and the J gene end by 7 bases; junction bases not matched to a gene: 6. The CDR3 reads CASSLDQGVNEAFF. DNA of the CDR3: TGTGCCAGCAGCTTGGACCAGGGGGTCAATGAAGCTTTCTTT.